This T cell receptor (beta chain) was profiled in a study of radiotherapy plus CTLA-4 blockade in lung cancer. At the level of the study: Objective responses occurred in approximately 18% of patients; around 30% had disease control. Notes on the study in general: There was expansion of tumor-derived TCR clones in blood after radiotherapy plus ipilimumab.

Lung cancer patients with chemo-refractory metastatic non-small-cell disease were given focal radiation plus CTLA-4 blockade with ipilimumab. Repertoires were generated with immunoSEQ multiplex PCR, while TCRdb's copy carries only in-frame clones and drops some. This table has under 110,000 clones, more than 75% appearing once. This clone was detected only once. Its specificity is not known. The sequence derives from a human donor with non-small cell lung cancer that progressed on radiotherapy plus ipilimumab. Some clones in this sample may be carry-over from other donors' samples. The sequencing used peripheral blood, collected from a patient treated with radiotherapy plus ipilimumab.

The CDR3 here is CASSPANSNQPQHF. For the CDR3, the DNA is TGTGCCAGCTCACCCGCGAATAGCAATCAGCCCCAGCATTTT. V and J are TRBV18 and TRBJ1-5; no definite D call. Germline CDR1 is KGHSH and CDR2 is LQKENI. This CDR3 has 14 amino acids. V was trimmed by 3 bases and J by 0 bases, leaving 6 bases between them. Looking up the rest from reference TRBV18 and TRBJ1-5 gives the full variable domain: NAGVMQNPRHLVRRRGQEARLRCSPMKGHSHVYWYRQLPEEGLKFMVYLQKENIIDESGMPKERFSAEFPKEGPSILRIQQVVRGDSAAYFCASSPANSNQPQHFGDGTRLSIL.